This TCR beta chain is drawn from a study of Graves' ophthalmopathy and Graves' hyperthyroidism. Study-level information: Peripheral blood samples were taken at initial diagnosis, before any treatment. Regarding the study as a whole: With a specificity of 72.22% and a sensitivity of around 70%, the model predicted ophthalmopathy progression.

From RNA, the CDR3 regions of TCR beta chains were amplified and sequenced. RT-PCR with HTBI primers came first, then second-round multiplex PCR. TCRdb reanalysed the multiplex PCR reads using MiXCR and keeps one entry per CDR3 protein. The sample contains about 220,000 distinct CDR3 sequences, approximately 21% of which appear only once. With 5 bases clipped from V and 6 bases from J, the junction kept 18 bases outside the gene matches. CDR1 and CDR2 from the germline V gene are SGHAT and FQNNGV. The CDR3 is 17 residues long. With respect to this clonotype: Its antigen is not identified.

Disease in donors with ophthalmopathy had moderate-to-severe activity, CAS ≥3, NOSPECS ≥4 and under 3 months' duration. The authors diagnosed from clinical symptoms, serum thyroxine, TRAb, thyroid ultrasound and orbital computed tomography. The sample taken for sequencing was peripheral blood. This sequence was found in a woman aged 45-59 years with Graves' ophthalmopathy. The rearrangement joins TRBV11-2 to TRBJ2-7, with 8 bases that match TRBD2. This chain's CDR3 is CASSLGGAIGSLSEQYF. The CDR3 bases are TGTGCCAGCAGCCTCGGGGGGGCGATAGGATCTCTCAGCGAGCAGTACTTC.